Presented here are 32 T cell receptor beta chains from one specimen sequenced in a study of blood T cell repertoires in COVID-19. Produced via immunoSEQ multiplex PCR; TCRdb's table is partial and in-frame only. The table lists approximately 100,000 clones, around 83% of them singletons. Sequencing input: peripheral blood. Every receptor here comes from a human donor in a cohort sampled during active COVID-19.

Here the CDR3 reads CASSYYGGAADTQYF. The CDR3, as DNA: TGTGCCAGCAGTTACTACGGGGGGGCCGCAGATACGCAGTATTTT. The rearrangement joins TRBV6-2 or TRBV6-3 to TRBJ2-3; TRBD2 agrees at 8 bases. The ends lost 1 base at V and 4 bases at J; junction bases unmatched: 4. Germline assignment: CDR1 MNHEY and CDR2 SVGEGT. This CDR3 spans 15 amino acids.

The J gene is TRBJ2-5, the V gene TRBV5-4; possibly TRBD2 for D (6 bases). The CDR3 covers 13 residues. V was cut by 2 bases and J by 2 bases, with 7 bases left in between. Germline V gives CDR1 SGHNT, CDR2 YYREEE (reference sequence). DNA for the CDR3: TGTGCCAGCAGCTTAGGAGGGCAAGAGACCCAGTACTTC. Amino acid sequence: CASSLGGQETQYF.

This chain joins TRBV9 and TRBJ2-7, with 12 bases aligning to TRBD2. Unmatched junction bases numbered 8, after V lost 5 bases and J lost 5 bases. This CDR3 comprises 15 residues. Looked up from germline, CDR1 is SGDLS and CDR2 is YYNGEE. The CDR3 sequence is CASSFGLAGGDEQYF. Here the CDR3 DNA reads TGTGCCAGCAGTTTTGGGCTAGCGGGAGGGGACGAGCAGTACTTC.

The J gene is TRBJ2-3, the V gene TRBV2; D is possibly TRBD2 (5 bases). The CDR3 has 12 amino acids. V dropped 8 bases and J dropped 2 bases, with 8 bases sitting between them. Looked up from germline, CDR1 is SNHLY and CDR2 is FYNNEI. CDR3 DNA: TGTGCCAGCCTCGGGGTCACAGATACGCAGTATTTT. Its protein product is CASLGVTDTQYF.

The chain joins TRBV28 to TRBJ1-1; 10 bases line up with TRBD1. In germline, CDR1 is MDHEN, CDR2 SYDVKM. The trim removed 6 bases at V and 9 bases at J, leaving 7 bases unmatched. The CDR3 consists of 13 residues. The chain's CDR3 is CASSSTGGKKAFF. CDR3 sequence (DNA): TGTGCCAGCAGCTCGACAGGGGGCAAAAAAGCTTTCTTT. Drawing the rest from reference TRBV28 and TRBJ1-1, the complete variable domain is DVKVTQSSRYLVKRTGEKVFLECVQDMDHENMFWYRQDPGLGLRLIYFSYDVKMKEKGDIPEGYSVSREKKERFSLILESASTNQTSMYLCASSSTGGKKAFFGQGTRLTVV.

The rearrangement links TRBV27 to TRBJ2-6; no clear D. CDR3 length equals 17 residues. Germline V gene data show CDR1 as MNHEY and CDR2 as SMNVEV (reference sequence). Trimming removed 2 bases from V and 0 bases from J, with 11 bases in between. The CDR3 protein is CASSLVQTNSGANVLTF. In nucleotides, the CDR3 is TGTGCCAGCAGTTTAGTACAGACCAACTCTGGGGCCAACGTCCTGACTTTC.

This chain connects TRBV4-1 to TRBJ2-7; 8 bases agree with TRBD2. The CDR3 sequence is 15 residues long. With V trimmed by 5 bases and J by 3 bases, 9 bases remained unmatched. Germline values: CDR1 MGHRA, CDR2 YSYEKL. The DNA of the CDR3 is TGCGCCAGCAGCAACACGGGGCTAGCGGGCTACGAGCAGTACTTC. It translates to CASSNTGLAGYEQYF.

This clone has just a few counts. J is TRBJ2-6 and V is TRBV7-2; D is unclear. The CDR3 runs to 15 residues. Germline CDR1 and CDR2: SGHTA and FQGNSA. Trimming left V 4 bases short and J 1 base short, with 8 bases between. CDR3 residues: CASSYSSSGANVLTF. The CDR3 DNA reads TGTGCCAGCAGCTATAGTAGTTCTGGGGCCAACGTCCTGACTTTC. Complete variable domain (other parts from reference TRBV7-2 and TRBJ2-6): GAGVSQSPSNKVTEKGKDVELRCDPISGHTALYWYRQSLGQGLEFLIYFQGNSAPDKSGLPSDRFSAERTGGSVSTLTIQRTQQEDSAVYLCASSYSSSGANVLTFGAGSRLTVL.

The J gene is TRBJ2-1, the V gene TRBV5-1; the match to TRBD2 covers 8 bases. Germline loops: CDR1 SGHRS, CDR2 YFSETQ. This CDR3 region has 17 residues. Trimming at V came to 4 bases and at J to 0 bases, leaving 9 bases not matched to a gene. This CDR3 is CASSQTSGKSSYNEQFF. DNA for the CDR3: TGCGCCAGCAGCCAAACTAGCGGAAAGAGCTCCTACAATGAGCAGTTCTTC.

This clone was observed once. J is TRBJ1-1 and V is TRBV27; TRBD1 is a possible D gene (6 bases). The V end lost 1 base, the J end lost 0 bases, and 12 bases lay between the germline ends. Per the germline V gene, CDR1 is MNHEY and CDR2 is SMNVEV (reference sequence). The CDR3 consists of 16 residues. The CDR3 spells CASSLWGQGVNTEAFF. DNA for the CDR3: TGTGCCAGCAGTTTATGGGGGCAGGGAGTGAACACTGAAGCTTTCTTT.

CDR3 nucleotides: TGTGCCAGCACCCATCCCCCCCTAGCGATCGGGGAGCTGTTTTTT. This translates into CASTHPPLAIGELFF. The gene calls are TRBV9 and TRBJ2-2; weak D call: TRBD2 (6 bases). Germline lookup yields CDR1 SGDLS and CDR2 YYNGEE. The CDR3 is 15 residues long. Trimming removed 6 bases from V and 7 bases from J, with 19 bases in between.

J is TRBJ2-7 and V is TRBV3-1 (or the pseudogene TRBV3-2); a weak D match, TRBD2 (5 bases). The CDR3 runs 15 residues. Germline CDR1 LGHDT, CDR2 YNNKEL (reference sequence). V gave up 2 bases and J gave up 5 bases, with 16 bases separating them. The CDR3 is CASSQSGRVRNEQYF. CDR3 nucleotide sequence: TGTGCCAGCAGCCAAAGTGGGAGAGTCCGGAACGAGCAGTACTTC.

This clone was counted once. CDR3 sequence reads: CATSRERLAGYTDTQYF. The CDR3 DNA sequence: TGTGCCACCAGCAGAGAACGGCTAGCGGGGTACACAGATACGCAGTATTTT. The V and J genes are TRBV15 and TRBJ2-3; 9 bases match TRBD2. Per germline, CDR1 LNHNV and CDR2 YYDKDF (reference sequence). V dropped 0 bases and J dropped 2; count of bases not matched to a gene: 6. The CDR3 is made up of 17 amino acids.

The chain has TRBV28 and TRBJ1-4; D call uncertain. CDR1 is MDHEN, CDR2 SYDVKM, per germline. The CDR3 totals 13 residues. The V end was cut by 7 bases, the J end by 5 bases, with 11 bases between. CDR3 protein: CASKRGGNEKLFF. CDR3 sequence (DNA): TGTGCCAGCAAGAGAGGAGGAAATGAAAAACTGTTTTTT.

CDR3 loop: CASSQQYRGLGSPLHF. The CDR3 region has the DNA TGCGCCAGCAGCCAGCAATACAGGGGGCTTGGGTCACCCCTCCACTTT. The chain couples TRBV4-3 to TRBJ1-6; TRBD1 matches 9 bases. In germline, CDR1 is LGHNA, CDR2 YSLEER. Losses at the gene ends were 3 bases for V and 10 bases for J; bases not matched to a gene: 10. This CDR3 is built from 16 residues.

The V and J genes are TRBV5-1 and TRBJ2-1, with TRBD1 matching over 12 bases. The V segment lost 1 base and the J segment 7 bases; nucleotides outside the gene matches: 9. This CDR3 comprises 17 residues. Germline V lookup: CDR1 SGHRS, CDR2 YFSETQ. The CDR3 loop reads CASSLTEGQGAGNEQFF. Here the CDR3 DNA reads TGCGCCAGCAGCTTGACGGAGGGACAGGGGGCTGGGAATGAGCAGTTCTTC. The full variable domain, with the rest looked up from reference TRBV5-1 and TRBJ2-1, is KAGVTQTPRYLIKTRGQQVTLSCSPISGHRSVSWYQQTPGQGLQFLFEYFSETQRNKGNFPGRFSGRQFSNSRSEMNVSTLELGDSALYLCASSLTEGQGAGNEQFFGPGTRLTVL.

This chain joins TRBV18 and TRBJ2-1, with 10 nucleotides matching TRBD1. Germline CDR1 and CDR2: KGHSH and LQKENI. The J segment lost 10 bases and the V segment lost 4 bases, leaving 13 bases of the junction unmatched. CDR3 size: 16 residues. The CDR3 region is CASSRPGQGPSMEQFF. In DNA, the CDR3 is TGTGCCAGCTCACGCCCGGGACAGGGGCCATCGATGGAGCAGTTCTTC. The full variable domain, completed using reference TRBV18 and TRBJ2-1, is NAGVMQNPRHLVRRRGQEARLRCSPMKGHSHVYWYRQLPEEGLKFMVYLQKENIIDESGMPKERFSAEFPKEGPSILRIQQVVRGDSAAYFCASSRPGQGPSMEQFFGPGTRLTVL.

This clone came up a few times. The V gene is TRBV27, the J gene TRBJ2-3; 9 nucleotides align to TRBD2. The CDR3 is made up of 15 amino acids. CDR1 is MNHEY, CDR2 SMNVEV, per germline (reference sequence). V was pared by 2 bases and J by 6 bases, with 6 bases of the junction left unmatched. The CDR3 nucleotides read TGTGCCAGCAGTTTAATTCGGACTAGCGTCGATACGCAGTATTTT. This translates into CASSLIRTSVDTQYF.

The rearrangement joins TRBV28 to TRBJ1-1, with TRBD1 as a possible D gene (5 bases). The germline V gene encodes CDR1 MDHEN and CDR2 SYDVKM. This CDR3 is built from 11 residues. V was trimmed by 7 bases and J by 4 bases, leaving 7 bases between them. In DNA, the CDR3 is TGTGCCAGCAAGGGGATCACTGAAGCTTTCTTT. Its translation is CASKGITEAFF.

The J gene is TRBJ2-7, the V gene TRBV11-1, with TRBD1 matching over 9 bases. V shed 5 bases, J shed 0 bases, and the junction held 5 bases outside the gene matches. This CDR3 is built from 15 residues. The germline V gene encodes CDR1 SGHAT and CDR2 FQDESV (reference sequence). The DNA of the CDR3 is TGTGCCAGCAGCCCAGACAGGGGGACCTCCTACGAGCAGTACTTC. Its translation: CASSPDRGTSYEQYF.

The V and J genes are TRBV15 and TRBJ2-3; D gene unclear. This CDR3 spans 13 amino acids. Germline CDR1 reads LNHNV; CDR2 reads YYDKDF (reference sequence). The V and J ends lost 3 bases and 3 bases respectively, with 7 bases between them. This chain's CDR3 is CATSSLNTDTQYF. CDR3 DNA: TGTGCCACCAGCAGTCTAAATACAGATACGCAGTATTTT. Based on the CDR3 plus reference TRBV15 and TRBJ2-3, the full variable domain is DAMVIQNPRYQVTQFGKPVTLSCSQTLNHNVMYWYQQKSSQAPKLLFHYYDKDFNNEADTPDNFQSRRPNTSFCFLDIRSPGLGDTAMYLCATSSLNTDTQYFGPGTRLTVL.

The J gene is TRBJ2-1, the V gene TRBV5-4; 12 nucleotides line up with TRBD2. The CDR3 is 14 amino acids. Germline CDR1 and CDR2: SGHNT and YYREEE (reference sequence). The J segment lost 7 bases and the V segment lost 3 bases, leaving 2 bases of the junction unmatched. The CDR3 loop reads CASSSGLAGNEQFF. The CDR3 DNA reads as TGTGCCAGCAGCTCGGGACTAGCGGGTAATGAGCAGTTCTTC.

V gene TRBV6-5 combines with J gene TRBJ2-1; D might be TRBD2 (5 bases). The V gene lost 0 bases and the J gene lost 15 bases, with 15 bases spanning the gap. Germline CDR1 MNHEY, CDR2 SVGAGI. The CDR3 has 13 amino acids. The CDR3 loop reads CASSYSARARVFF. The CDR3 bases are TGTGCCAGCAGTTACTCCGCGAGGGCTCGTGTGTTCTTC.

The chain combines TRBV19 with TRBJ1-1; D is ambiguous. Between the trimmed V and J ends, which lost 4 bases and 1 base, there was a span of 7 bases. The CDR3 sequence is 13 residues long. The germline gives CDR1 LNHDA, CDR2 SQIVND (reference sequence). The CDR3: CASSTIQNTEAFF. The CDR3, as DNA: TGTGCCAGTAGTACCATTCAGAACACTGAAGCTTTCTTT.

On this clone: The sample carries other DNA sequences with the same CDR3. This rearrangement joins TRBV5-1 to TRBJ2-5; TRBD1 agrees at 8 bases. Losses at the gene ends were 1 base for V and 4 bases for J; bases not matched to a gene: 3. CDR1 and CDR2 (germline): SGHRS, YFSETQ. This CDR3 comprises 14 residues. The CDR3 DNA is TGCGCCAGCAGCTTGCAGGGGGCGGGAGAGACCCAGTACTTC. Translation: CASSLQGAGETQYF.

V is TRBV5-6 and J is TRBJ1-2; TRBD1 aligns across 10 bases. V lost 3 bases and J lost 6; bases outside the gene matches: 2. The CDR3 extends over 13 amino acids. Germline CDR1 SGHDT, CDR2 YYEEEE. CDR3 amino acids: CASSWTGGDGYTF. Written as DNA, the CDR3 is TGTGCCAGCAGCTGGACAGGGGGAGATGGCTACACCTTC.

The V and J genes are TRBV13 and TRBJ1-1; D remains unclear. This CDR3 comprises 18 residues. Germline CDR1 is PRHDT and CDR2 is FYEKMQ (reference sequence). Trimming pared 3 bases from V and 11 bases from J, leaving 31 bases between. The CDR3 DNA reads as TGTGCCAGCAGCTTTTTTGAAAGCTCTTTCGGACTTGAAGCTTTGGCTTTCTTT. Translating gives CASSFFESSFGLEALAFF.

This clone was seen once. The rearrangement uses TRBV7-9 and TRBJ2-3; 12 nucleotides agree with TRBD2. CDR3 length: 17 residues. CDR1 is SEHNR, CDR2 FQNEAQ, per germline (reference sequence). The V gene end was trimmed by 5 bases and the J gene end by 4 bases; junction bases not matched to a gene: 10. The CDR3 sequence: CASSAATSGRVADTQYF. The CDR3 coding sequence is TGTGCCAGCAGCGCCGCGACTAGCGGGAGAGTCGCAGATACGCAGTATTTT.

The chain links TRBV4-1 to TRBJ2-5; D is perhaps TRBD2 (6 bases). There are 15 residues in the CDR3. Germline CDR1 is MGHRA and CDR2 is YSYEKL. The ends were cut back, 6 bases at V and 2 bases at J, with 16 bases in the middle. The CDR3 spells CASSRSGTQQETQYF. The DNA of the CDR3 is TGCGCCAGCAGTCGATCCGGGACTCAGCAAGAGACCCAGTACTTC.

The CDR3 nucleotides are TGTGCCAGCAGCGAAACAGGGGGTGAAAAACTGTTTTTT. Its translation: CASSETGGEKLFF. The V and J genes are TRBV7-2 and TRBJ1-4; TRBD1 matches 8 bases. Trimming at V came to 5 bases and at J to 7 bases, leaving 3 bases not matched to a gene. The CDR3 consists of 13 residues. Germline V CDR1 and CDR2: SGHTA, FQGNSA. Supplemented by reference TRBV7-2 and TRBJ1-4, the full variable domain reads GAGVSQSPSNKVTEKGKDVELRCDPISGHTALYWYRQSLGQGLEFLIYFQGNSAPDKSGLPSDRFSAERTGGSVSTLTIQRTQQEDSAVYLCASSETGGEKLFFGSGTQLSVL.

Details on this clone: The junction shows a germline mismatch at one end, possibly a read error. This rearrangement joins TRBV6-5 to TRBJ1-2; 7 positions agree with TRBD1. Germline CDR1 and CDR2: MNHEY and SVGAGI. The CDR3 covers 15 residues. The CDR3 DNA sequence: TGTGCCAGCAGTTACGATAGGGCAGGGGGGAATTTCAACCACTTC. It translates to CASSYDRAGGNFNHF.

The chain has TRBV29-1 and TRBJ2-5; tentatively, D is TRBD1 (6 bases). V lost 3 bases and J lost 1, with 9 bases in between. The CDR3 consists of 13 residues. CDR1 is SQVTM and CDR2 is ANQGSEA in the germline V gene. CDR3: CSVDQTGQETQYF. In DNA, the CDR3 is TGCAGCGTTGATCAGACAGGCCAAGAGACCCAGTACTTC. Full variable domain (missing parts from reference TRBV29-1 and TRBJ2-5): SAVISQKPSRDICQRGTSLTIQCQVDSQVTMMFWYRQQPGQSLTLIATANQGSEATYESGFVIDKFPISRPNLTFSTLTVSNMSPEDSSIYLCSVDQTGQETQYFGPGTRLLVL.